The rows below give T cell receptor beta chains drawn from one sample of a study of beta chain features in type 1 diabetes. Using immunoSEQ multiplex PCR, the repertoire was profiled, and TCRdb retains in-frame clones only, with some absent. The data hold over 300,000 clones, with around 8.5% observed a single time. The sequencing input was central memory CD4+ T cells from blood. These receptors were obtained from a man aged 30 to 39 with type 1 diabetes. CDR3s include the opening cysteine and the closing phenylalanine or tryptophan. The D gene is left open where the match is weak. Some rows have no size entry. The others give once, few or many, or a class for an expanded clone.

V	D	J	size	CDR3	DNA
TRBV19	NA	TRBJ1-5	NA	CASSDSLNQPQHF	TGTGCCAGTAGCGACAGCTTAAATCAGCCCCAGCATTTT
TRBV19	TRBD1	TRBJ2-7	many	CASSTTGGWTYEQYF	TGTGCCAGTAGCACGACAGGGGGATGGACCTACGAGCAGTACTTC
TRBV7-2	TRBD1	TRBJ1-2	few	CASSLYRGPSDGYTF	TGTGCCAGCAGCCTGTACAGGGGGCCCTCGGATGGCTACACCTTC
TRBV25-1	NA	TRBJ2-1	few	CASGRRDSNNEQFF	TGTGCCAGCGGCCGCCGGGACTCTAACAATGAGCAGTTCTTC
TRBV30	NA	TRBJ1-5	few	CAWSRGYGHSNQPQHF	TGTGCCTGGAGTAGGGGGTATGGACACAGCAATCAGCCCCAGCATTTT
TRBV27	NA	TRBJ2-5	few	CASSYSGAKETQYF	TGTGCCAGCAGTTACAGTGGGGCAAAAGAGACCCAGTACTTC
TRBV7-9	TRBD1	TRBJ1-1	few	CASSVGQGGSIGTEAFF	TGTGCCAGCAGCGTCGGACAGGGTGGTTCGATTGGCACTGAAGCTTTCTTT
TRBV29-1	TRBD1	TRBJ1-2	NA	CSVPGQGANYGYTF	TGCAGCGTTCCGGGACAGGGAGCTAACTATGGCTACACCTTC
TRBV6-1	NA	TRBJ2-4	few	CASSPSGQAWYF	TGTGCCAGCAGTCCTAGCGGACAGGCCTGGTACTTC
TRBV7-2	NA	TRBJ2-6	NA	CASSPRTGRANVLTF	TGTGCCAGCAGCCCTCGAACGGGGAGGGCCAACGTCCTGACTTTC
TRBV7-2	NA	TRBJ1-5	NA	CASSLRWGGDQPQHF	TGTGCCAGCAGCTTAAGGTGGGGAGGTGATCAGCCCCAGCATTTT
TRBV10-3	NA	TRBJ1-4	many	CAIQRLANEKLFF	TGTGCCATCCAACGGCTAGCTAATGAAAAACTGTTTTTT
TRBV18	NA	TRBJ1-2	few	CASSPSRTQTNYGYTF	TGTGCCAGCTCACCAAGTAGGACGCAGACCAACTATGGCTACACCTTC
TRBV29-1	NA	TRBJ2-3	few	CSAAYTGSADTQYF	TGCAGCGCCGCCTATACAGGGTCGGCAGATACGCAGTATTTT